The T cell receptor (beta chain) under discussion was sequenced for a study of blood T cells in healthy people across ages. Aged about 6 to 95, donors were systemically healthy Caucasians from Russia. Drawing of peripheral blood yielded about 9.6 milliliters from each donor. The CDR3 extends over 16 amino acids. Trimming removed 2 bases from V and 0 bases from J, with 8 bases in between. Germline V CDR1 and CDR2: MNHEY, SVGAGI. Combining a sample-barcoded 5' primer with a J-beta primer mix, a second PCR ran for roughly 7 to 12 cycles. Every single cDNA molecule received a tag from a template-switch adaptor with 12 random nucleotides. A minimum of 2.5 million CDR3-containing paired-end reads was obtained for each sample. TCRdb re-called the 5' RACE reads with MiXCR, one entry per CDR3 protein. Found here are roughly 800,000 distinct CDR3 sequences, more than 25% of them singletons; the top ten hold 3%.

The same sample was also used in a study of T cells of mothers and their children.

This chain connects TRBV6-5 to TRBJ2-6; D ambiguous. The sequencing sample was made of blood. The sequence was collected from a boy aged 10-17 years in good health. This chain's CDR3 is CASSYRSYSGANVLTF. The CDR3 nucleotides are TGTGCCAGCAGTTACCGCAGCTACTCTGGGGCCAACGTCCTGACTTTC.